Shown below are 26 T cell receptor beta chains from a single sample sequenced in a study of STAT5B mutations in CD4+ large granular lymphocyte leukemia. The assay was immunoSEQ multiplex PCR, and TCRdb's table has in-frame clones only and misses some. The sample holds fewer than 25,000 clones, around 76% seen once. The material sequenced was CD4+ T cells from blood buffy coats. Receptors originate from a human donor in good health.

The V and J genes are TRBV7-2 and TRBJ2-3; D is perhaps TRBD1 (8 bases). The germline V gene encodes CDR1 SGHTA and CDR2 FQGNSA. The length of the CDR3 is 16 residues. The V end lost 5 bases, the J end lost 2 bases, and 17 bases lay between the germline ends. DNA of the CDR3: TGTGCCAGCAGCCCAGGACAGGGAGGGTACACAGATACGCAGTATTTT. Its protein product is CASSPGQGGYTDTQYF.

The V call is TRBV28, the J call TRBJ1-5, with 9 bases lining up with TRBD1. This CDR3 has 13 residues. Germline lookup yields CDR1 MDHEN and CDR2 SYDVKM. V lost 6 bases and J lost 7; bases outside the gene matches: 4. The CDR3 spells CASRTGGGQPQHF. The DNA of the CDR3 is TGTGCCAGCAGAACAGGGGGCGGACAGCCCCAGCATTTT.

This clone has just one count. This sequence joins TRBV5-8 and TRBJ2-3; TRBD1 is a possible D gene (5 bases). The CDR3 has 13 amino acids. V gave up 3 bases and J gave up 6 bases, with 11 bases separating them. The germline CDR1 and CDR2 sequences are SGHTS and YDEGEE. The CDR3 loop reads CASSSTAPDTQYF. The CDR3 region has the DNA TGTGCCAGCAGCTCGACAGCCCCGGATACGCAGTATTTT.

V gene TRBV5-5 combines with J gene TRBJ2-2, with D uncertain. V lost 1 base and J lost 3, with 7 bases in between. The germline V gene encodes CDR1 SGHKS and CDR2 YYEKEE (reference sequence). The CDR3 covers 14 residues. In DNA form, the CDR3 reads TGTGCCAGCAGCTTGTCGGTTGACACCGGGGAGCTGTTTTTT. Translation: CASSLSVDTGELFF.

This rearrangement joins TRBV28 to TRBJ2-4, with 14 bases aligning to TRBD2. The V segment lost 4 bases and the J segment 9 bases; nucleotides outside the gene matches: 8. This CDR3 spans 16 amino acids. Germline CDR1 and CDR2: MDHEN and SYDVKM. The CDR3 is CASSSPGLAGGRIQYF. As DNA, the CDR3 is TGTGCCAGCAGTTCGCCAGGACTAGCGGGGGGTCGCATTCAGTACTTC.

The chain is built from TRBV27 and TRBJ2-7; D remains ambiguous. The V end was cut by 5 bases, the J end by 6 bases, with 11 bases between. There are 12 residues in the CDR3. Germline CDR1 is MNHEY and CDR2 is SMNVEV (reference sequence). CDR3 sequence (DNA): TGTGCCAGCAGTGACTTTACCGCCGAGCAGTACTTC. It yields the protein CASSDFTAEQYF.

The gene calls are TRBV5-4 and TRBJ2-3, with 9 bases identical to TRBD2. In germline, CDR1 is SGHNT, CDR2 YYREEE (reference sequence). V dropped 2 bases and J dropped 5; count of bases not matched to a gene: 6. The CDR3 length is 15 residues. Here the CDR3 reads CASSLGGGDKDTQYF. CDR3 coding DNA: TGTGCCAGCAGCTTAGGCGGGGGGGACAAAGATACGCAGTATTTT.

The chain links TRBV7-2 to TRBJ2-4; weak D call: TRBD2 (6 bases). V shed 1 base and J shed 0 bases, with 7 bases lying between them. CDR1 SGHTA and CDR2 FQGNSA come from the germline V gene. CDR3 length equals 15 residues. The CDR3 coding sequence is TGTGCCAGCAGCTTAGTCGGGGGAGCCAAAAACATTCAGTACTTC. It encodes CASSLVGGAKNIQYF.

This clone has just a few counts. The rearrangement links TRBV10-1 to TRBJ2-2; 9 nucleotides line up with TRBD2. CDR1 is WNHNN, CDR2 SYGVQD, per germline (reference sequence). The CDR3 covers 14 residues. V dropped 6 bases and J dropped 3; count of bases not matched to a gene: 2. CDR3 bases: TGCGCCAGCAGGGCTAGCGGGGACACCGGGGAGCTGTTTTTT. Encoded protein: CASRASGDTGELFF.

V is TRBV28 and J is TRBJ2-1; D is perhaps TRBD2 (7 bases). The CDR3 runs 15 residues. Germline CDR1 reads MDHEN; CDR2 reads SYDVKM. V lost 3 bases to trimming and J lost 6 bases, with 15 bases between them. CDR3 bases: TGTGCCAGCAGTTTTGGGGGGGCGCCTCCCAATGAGCAGTTCTTC. Protein product: CASSFGGAPPNEQFF.

J is TRBJ1-3 and V is TRBV5-8; D remains ambiguous. V was clipped by 4 bases and J by 2 bases, with 7 bases between them. CDR1 and CDR2 (germline): SGHTS, YDEGEE. The CDR3 sequence is 13 residues long. The CDR3 is CASSPRAGNTIYF. The CDR3 nucleotides are TGTGCCAGCAGCCCCCGGGCTGGAAACACCATATATTTT.

This chain uses TRBV6-5 with TRBJ1-5; D is perhaps TRBD1 (5 bases). Germline CDR1 reads MNHEY; CDR2 reads SVGAGI. The V end was cut by 6 bases, the J end by 2 bases, with 14 bases between. The CDR3 has 15 amino acids. CDR3 in DNA: TGTGCCAGCAGGGCCCACGGGGGGGGCAATCAGCCCCAGCATTTT. It specifies CASRAHGGGNQPQHF.

This chain joins TRBV7-9 and TRBJ2-1, with 8 bases lining up with TRBD2. J gave up 1 base and V 4 bases, and 9 bases lay outside the gene matches. The germline gives CDR1 SEHNR, CDR2 FQNEAQ (reference sequence). This CDR3 contains 17 residues. The CDR3 DNA reads TGTGCCAGCAGCTCACTTAGGGGACTAGAATCCTACAATGAGCAGTTCTTC. Translation: CASSSLRGLESYNEQFF.

The DNA of the CDR3 is TGCGCCAGCAGCTTGCCAGGGTCGGGCACTGAAGCTTTCTTT. Protein product: CASSLPGSGTEAFF. The chain recombines TRBV5-1 with TRBJ1-1; a weak D match, TRBD1 (5 bases). Germline CDR1 reads SGHRS; CDR2 reads YFSETQ. This CDR3 spans 14 amino acids. V dropped 1 base and J dropped 4 bases, with 11 bases sitting between them.

The J gene is TRBJ1-6, the V gene TRBV4-3; 7 positions agree with TRBD1. This CDR3 comprises 15 residues. In germline, CDR1 is LGHNA, CDR2 YSLEER. V lost 0 bases, J lost 6 bases, and 2 bases stayed unmatched. The CDR3 region has the DNA TGCGCCAGCAGCCAAGACTACAGGGGTAATTCACCCCTCCACTTT. This codes for CASSQDYRGNSPLHF.

The V and J genes are TRBV29-1 and TRBJ2-1, with a tentative D call TRBD2 (6 bases). CDR3 length: 12 residues. Germline CDR1 reads SQVTM; CDR2 reads ANQGSEA. For the CDR3, the DNA is TGCGGCGCGGGGACTTGGGGGAACGAGCAGTTCTTC. As protein: CGAGTWGNEQFF.

The chain's CDR3 is CASSARTGRNTGELFF. As DNA, the CDR3 is TGTGCCAGCTCAGCAAGGACAGGGAGAAACACCGGGGAGCTGTTTTTT. This chain connects TRBV18 to TRBJ2-2; 8 nucleotides agree with TRBD1. Germline CDR1 and CDR2: KGHSH and LQKENI. The CDR3 runs 16 residues. Trimming cost V 5 bases and J 2 bases; bases outside gene matches: 7. The full variable domain, completed using reference TRBV18 and TRBJ2-2, is NAGVMQNPRHLVRRRGQEARLRCSPMKGHSHVYWYRQLPEEGLKFMVYLQKENIIDESGMPKERFSAEFPKEGPSILRIQQVVRGDSAAYFCASSARTGRNTGELFFGEGSRLTVL.

In its sample, this clone was seen a few times. The rearrangement joins TRBV7-3 to TRBJ1-1; D perhaps matches TRBD1 (6 bases). Germline CDR1 is SGHTA and CDR2 is FQGTGA. V was clipped by 0 bases and J by 1 base, with 6 bases between them. This CDR3 contains 14 residues. CDR3 in DNA: TGTGCCAGCAGCTTAACGGGACAGAACACTGAAGCTTTCTTT. Translation gives CASSLTGQNTEAFF.

This sequence joins TRBV25-1 and TRBJ2-3; 7 nucleotides line up with TRBD2. This CDR3 contains 16 residues. Germline V CDR1 and CDR2: MGHDK, SYGVNS. V trimming: 1 base; J trimming: 2 bases; junction bases outside the gene matches: 6. The CDR3, as DNA: TGTGCCAGCAGTGAATCCCCCAGCGGGAACACAGATACGCAGTATTTT. This codes for CASSESPSGNTDTQYF.

CDR3 residues: CASRAEQGSYGYTF. The CDR3 DNA reads TGTGCCAGCAGAGCAGAGCAGGGTTCCTATGGCTACACCTTC. This sequence joins TRBV6-4 and TRBJ1-2; D is possibly TRBD1 (5 bases). Per the germline V gene, CDR1 is MRHNA and CDR2 is SNTAGT. The germline V and J ends were trimmed by 6 bases and 4 bases, with 15 bases remaining between them. The CDR3 runs to 14 residues.

This sequence joins TRBV5-1 and TRBJ1-1, with D tentatively TRBD1 (6 bases). The germline gives CDR1 SGHRS, CDR2 YFSETQ. CDR3 length: 14 residues. V lost 5 bases and J lost 6, with 17 bases in between. CDR3: CASSLHGGDAEAFF. The CDR3 nucleotides read TGCGCCAGCAGTCTGCATGGGGGCGACGCTGAAGCTTTCTTT.

This clone appeared once. The V and J genes are TRBV30 and TRBJ2-3; D is undetermined. This CDR3 spans 12 amino acids. Germline lookup yields CDR1 GTSNPN and CDR2 SVGIG (reference sequence). Trimming cost V 2 bases and J 3 bases, with 6 bases left between them. The CDR3 is CAWSPQTDTQYF. CDR3 nucleotide sequence: TGTGCCTGGAGTCCTCAGACAGATACGCAGTATTTT.

The gene calls are TRBV28 and TRBJ2-1; 8 nucleotides align to TRBD2. The CDR3 runs to 18 residues. CDR1 is MDHEN and CDR2 is SYDVKM in the germline V gene. J was trimmed by 2 bases and V by 6 bases; bases with no gene match: 15. CDR3 nucleotide sequence: TGTGCCAGCAGCCCACCATATTACGGGAGGGGGGCCTACAATGAGCAGTTCTTC. Translation: CASSPPYYGRGAYNEQFF.

The chain recombines TRBV5-1 with TRBJ1-1; D is ambiguous. V gave up 0 bases and J gave up 5 bases, with 11 bases separating them. Germline V gene sequence: CDR1 SGHRS, CDR2 YFSETQ. The CDR3 loop spans 14 amino acids. CDR3 sequence (DNA): TGCGCCAGCAGCTTGGACACCGGAACGACTGAAGCTTTCTTT. It codes for CASSLDTGTTEAFF.

The V call is TRBV5-5, the J call TRBJ2-1, with D possibly matching TRBD1 (5 bases). Trimming stripped 0 bases from V and 4 bases from J, with 8 bases between. The germline gives CDR1 SGHKS, CDR2 YYEKEE (reference sequence). This CDR3 contains 14 residues. The CDR3 protein is CASSLEDNYNEQFF. DNA for the CDR3: TGTGCCAGCAGCTTGGAGGACAATTACAATGAGCAGTTCTTC.

V is TRBV12-2 and J is TRBJ1-2. TRBV12-2 is listed as a pseudogene. The CDR3 is 17 residues long. The DNA of the CDR3 is TGTGCAAGTCGCTTAGCGGGTCTTGGCTCGGGGGTCTATGGCTACACCTTC. Amino acids: CASRLAGLGSGVYGYTF.